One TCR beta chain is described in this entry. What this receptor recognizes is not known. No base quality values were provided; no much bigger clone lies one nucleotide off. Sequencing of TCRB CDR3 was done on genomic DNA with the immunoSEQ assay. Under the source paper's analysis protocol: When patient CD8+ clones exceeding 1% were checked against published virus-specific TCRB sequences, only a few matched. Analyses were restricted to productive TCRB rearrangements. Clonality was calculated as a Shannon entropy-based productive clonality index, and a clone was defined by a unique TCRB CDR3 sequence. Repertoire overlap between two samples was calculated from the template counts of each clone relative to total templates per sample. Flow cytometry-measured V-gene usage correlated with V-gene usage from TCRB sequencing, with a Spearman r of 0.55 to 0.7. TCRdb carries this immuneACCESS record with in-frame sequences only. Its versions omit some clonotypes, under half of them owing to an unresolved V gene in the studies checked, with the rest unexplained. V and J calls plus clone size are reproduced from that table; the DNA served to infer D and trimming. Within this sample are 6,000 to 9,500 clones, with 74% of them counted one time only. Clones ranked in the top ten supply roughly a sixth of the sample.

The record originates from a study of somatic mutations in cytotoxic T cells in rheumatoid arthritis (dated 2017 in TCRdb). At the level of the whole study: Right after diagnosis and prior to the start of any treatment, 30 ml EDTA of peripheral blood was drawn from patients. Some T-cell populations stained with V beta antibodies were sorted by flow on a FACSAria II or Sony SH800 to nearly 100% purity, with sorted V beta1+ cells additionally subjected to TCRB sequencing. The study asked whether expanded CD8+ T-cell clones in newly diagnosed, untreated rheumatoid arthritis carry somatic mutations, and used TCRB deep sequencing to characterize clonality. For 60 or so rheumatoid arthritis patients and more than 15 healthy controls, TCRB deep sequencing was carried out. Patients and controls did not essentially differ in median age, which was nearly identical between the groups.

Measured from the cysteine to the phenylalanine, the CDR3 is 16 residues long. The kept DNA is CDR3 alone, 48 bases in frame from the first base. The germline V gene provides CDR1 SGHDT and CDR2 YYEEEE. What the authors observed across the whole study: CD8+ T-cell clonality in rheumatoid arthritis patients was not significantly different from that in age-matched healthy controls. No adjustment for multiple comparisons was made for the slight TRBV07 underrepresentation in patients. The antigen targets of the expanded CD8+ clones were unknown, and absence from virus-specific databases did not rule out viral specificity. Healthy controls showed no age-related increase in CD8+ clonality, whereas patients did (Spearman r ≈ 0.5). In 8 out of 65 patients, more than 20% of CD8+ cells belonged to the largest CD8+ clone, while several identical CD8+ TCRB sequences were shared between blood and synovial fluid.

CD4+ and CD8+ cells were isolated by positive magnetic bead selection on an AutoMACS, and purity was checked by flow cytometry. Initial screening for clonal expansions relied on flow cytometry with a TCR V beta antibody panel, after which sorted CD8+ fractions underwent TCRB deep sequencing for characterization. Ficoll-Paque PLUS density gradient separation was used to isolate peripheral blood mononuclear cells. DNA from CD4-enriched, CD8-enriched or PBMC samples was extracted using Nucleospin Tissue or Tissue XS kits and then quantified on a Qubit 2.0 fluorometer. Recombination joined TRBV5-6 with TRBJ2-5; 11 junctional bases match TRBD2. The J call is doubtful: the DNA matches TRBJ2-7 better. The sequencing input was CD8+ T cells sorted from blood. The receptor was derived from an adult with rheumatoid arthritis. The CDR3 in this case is CASSLGRTSGGHEQYF. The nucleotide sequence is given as TGTGCCAGCAGCTTGGGTAGAACTAGCGGGGGCCACGAGCAGTACTTC.